This T cell receptor (beta chain) was identified in a study of T-cell memory formation after mild COVID-19 (dated by TCRdb to the early 2020s). As for the study more broadly: TCR sequence clusters from the two donors were largely donor specific. In a couple of donors, T-cell clones that expanded and contracted after mild COVID-19 were followed by sequencing TCRalpha and TCRbeta repertoires longitudinally. The cohort comprised two young, previously healthy adult volunteers, one female and one male. Points the paper makes about the study in general: Clones that contracted from day 15 to 85 showed balanced CD4/CD8 phenotypes, whereas a second wave of clones that expanded from day 15 to 37 leaned towards CD4+. SARS-CoV-2 specificity of the second-wave clones peaking on day 37 was not confirmed. Only two mild cases were covered in the study, and larger cohorts including severe cases with pre-infection samples were considered necessary. Contracting CD4+ clones turned up mainly in the CM and EM memory subsets, whereas EMRA was where CD8+ clones were enriched. Some responding clones were detected in pre-infection memory, which suggested that pre-existing cross-reactive memory T cells had joined the SARS-CoV-2 response.

Sequenced on an Illumina NovaSeq 6000. cDNA libraries for TCRalpha and TCRbeta were prepared by 5'RACE using constant-segment primers, with sample barcodes and unique molecular identifiers added. Trizol reagent was used to extract RNA from every sample. Amplification of the libraries took two PCR steps, and the second step added a second sample barcode plus Illumina TruSeq adapters. The libraries were sequenced on an Illumina NovaSeq using 2 x 150 bp paired-end reads. As for the authors' bioinformatics: Demultiplexing of reads and collapsing into UMI-guided consensus sequences were performed with migec v1.2.7. Using mixcr v2.1.11, the UMI consensuses were aligned to TRA and TRB V and J templates and assembled into clonotypes. Clonotypes were classified as expanded or contracted when called significant by both edgeR and NoisET, with noise models trained on biological replicates. For edgeR calls, the thresholds were a false discovery rate-adjusted p below 0.01 and a log2 fold-change of 1. As an exploratory analysis of dynamics, PCA with hierarchical clustering was applied to max-normalized trajectories of the 1000 most abundant clonotypes. Separately sequenced CD4+ and CD8+ repertoires were used to assign the CD4 or CD8 phenotype of responding clones. The public reads were run again by TCRdb, first through fastp at Q25 and then through MiXCR, and only productive beta chains were kept. Entries that share a CDR3 protein sequence are merged under the most common genes and DNA. These V and J calls originate from TCRdb's pipeline instead of the authors' own analysis. This sample is represented by around 430,000 distinct CDR3 sequences; approximately 16% of them were singletons. The top ten clonotypes cover about 22% of the sample.

PBMCs were isolated by Ficoll-Paque density gradient centrifugation. There are 13 amino acids in the CDR3, from cysteine to phenylalanine inclusive. CDR3 DNA only is kept here, 39 bases in frame from base 1. Taken from the germline V gene, the CDR1 and CDR2 loops are SGDLS and YYNGEE. V drops 4 bases and J drops 9 bases, leaving 14 bases in between. This clonotype was found a few times. Its antigen is unknown. Base qualities are not recorded, but no much larger clone differs from it by a single base. The TCR was taken from a man between 18 and 29 years old who had mild COVID-19 (a few samples of this study predate the infection). The sample titles of this study are shuffled in the database, so cell type and time point are left out; the donor was told from shared clones. The chain is made from TRBV9 and TRBJ1-5; the D gene is not confidently resolved. Sample: PBMCs or a T cell subset sorted from them (not recorded which). The bases read TGTGCCAGCAGCCCCCGTCTTTCTCCGCCCCAGCATTTT. This codes for CASSPRLSPPQHF.